A selection of T cell receptor beta chains follows, all from one sample in a study of molecular identifiers for immune sequencing clone quantification. In TCRdb, the PCR reads were re-called with MiXCR into one record per CDR3 protein. The repertoire holds around 470,000 distinct CDR3 sequences, with about 26% as singletons. Sequences were obtained from naive CD8+ T cells from blood, with Jurkat cell RNA spiked in. The receptors stem from a human donor in good health. Some libraries in this study had Jurkat cell RNA spiked in. CDR3s include the opening cysteine and the closing phenylalanine or tryptophan. Each record gives: J gene, D gene, V gene, CDR3 length, clone size, CDR3 protein, CDR3 DNA. A D gene is named only where the DNA matches it firmly. Part of the rows lack a size; the others show once, few, many or a class for expanded clones.

TRBJ1-6 . TRBV7-9 14 many CASSVRDRNSPLHF TGTGCCAGCAGCGTCCGGGACCGAAATTCACCCCTCCACTTT
TRBJ2-7 TRBD1 TRBV9 15 . CASSGPGQGFYEQYF TGTGCCAGCAGCGGACCGGGACAGGGGTTCTACGAGCAGTACTTC
TRBJ2-3 . TRBV7-9 13 many CASSMENTDTQYF TGTGCCAGCAGCATGGAAAACACAGATACGCAGTATTTT
TRBJ2-1 TRBD1 TRBV24-1 16 . CATSDPGQSSYNEQFF TGTGCCACCAGTGACCCGGGACAGAGCTCCTACAATGAGCAGTTCTTC
TRBJ1-6 TRBD1 TRBV28 15 . CASSLTGRRGSPLHF TGTGCCAGCAGTTTGACAGGGAGGCGCGGGTCACCCCTCCACTTT
TRBJ2-7 . TRBV27 14 . CASAFRSTTYEQYF TGTGCCAGCGCCTTCAGGTCTACCACCTACGAGCAGTACTTC
TRBJ2-5 TRBD2 TRBV27 17 . CASSLIGLAPLQETQYF TGTGCCAGCAGTTTAATTGGACTAGCGCCTCTCCAAGAGACCCAGTACTTC
TRBJ2-2 . TRBV30 13 . CAWRGTFTGELFF TGTGCCTGGAGGGGGACTTTCACCGGGGAGCTGTTTTTT
TRBJ2-7 TRBD1 TRBV4-2 16 . CASSQDSGQGPYEQYF TGTGCCAGCAGCCAAGATTCCGGACAGGGCCCCTACGAGCAGTACTTC
TRBJ2-3 . TRBV7-9 14 . CASSLDGDTYTQYF TGTGCCAGCAGCTTAGACGGGGACACATATACGCAGTATTTT
TRBJ1-4 . TRBV21-1 16 . CASSPRTGATNEKLFF TGTGCCAGCAGCCCGCGGACGGGAGCAACTAATGAAAAACTGTTTTTT
TRBJ2-2 TRBD1 TRBV12-3/TRBV12-4 15 once CARRTGEPNTGELFF TGTGCCCGCAGAACAGGGGAACCGAACACCGGGGAGCTGTTTTTT
TRBJ1-1 . TRBV7-9 13 . CASSLVQENEAFF TGTGCCAGCAGCTTAGTCCAGGAGAATGAAGCTTTCTTT
TRBJ2-4 . TRBV27 15 . CASSDRFAGKNIQYF TGTGCCAGCAGTGACCGGTTCGCCGGCAAAAACATTCAGTACTTC
TRBJ1-1 . TRBV28 17 . CASTLREGIRMNTEAFF TGTGCCAGCACCCTTCGGGAGGGTATCCGAATGAACACTGAAGCTTTCTTT
TRBJ2-1 TRBD1 TRBV11-2 14 . CASSYWDSYNEQFF TGTGCCAGCAGCTACTGGGACAGCTACAATGAGCAGTTCTTC
TRBJ2-7 . TRBV7-2 14 many CASSLLVTAYEQYF TGTGCCAGCAGCTTATTGGTGACAGCCTACGAGCAGTACTTC
TRBJ2-7 . TRBV20-1 15 . CSARDVPKSGYEQYF TGCAGTGCTAGAGATGTACCAAAATCGGGCTACGAGCAGTACTTC
TRBJ1-5 . TRBV19 14 few CASSTRLGSQPQHF TGTGCCAGTAGCACCCGTCTGGGAAGTCAGCCCCAGCATTTT
TRBJ1-2 TRBD1 TRBV28 14 . CASSDQGQTYGCTF TGTGCCAGCAGTGATCAGGGACAGACCTATGGCTGCACCTTC
TRBJ1-6 . TRBV25-1 13 . CASSDVVSNEIHF TGTGCCAGCAGTGACGTAGTTTCCAATGAGATCCACTTT
TRBJ1-1 . TRBV20-1 14 . CSATPRQKNTEAFF TGCAGTGCTACCCCGAGGCAGAAGAACACTGAAGCTTTCTTT
TRBJ2-5 TRBD2 TRBV4-1 18 . CASSHPSSGGPAGEPQYF TGCGCCAGCAGCCATCCCTCTAGCGGGGGGCCCGCAGGGGAGCCCCAGTACTTC
TRBJ1-4 . TRBV5-6 14 . CPSSRARQPEKLFF TGTCCCAGCAGCCGTGCCCGACAGCCTGAAAAACTGTTTTTT
TRBJ1-1 TRBD1 TRBV4-3 14 . CASSQPGQGAEAFF TGCGCCAGCAGCCAACCTGGACAGGGGGCTGAAGCTTTCTTT
TRBJ1-1 TRBD1 TRBV12-3/TRBV12-4 18 . CASSEPGTGVSFVREAFF TGTGCCAGCAGCGAACCCGGGACAGGGGTGAGTTTTGTACGGGAAGCTTTCTTT
TRBJ2-1 TRBD2 TRBV29-1 14 many CSVDSGGHWREQFF TGCAGCGTGGATAGCGGGGGGCATTGGAGGGAGCAGTTCTTC
TRBJ2-5 TRBD1 TRBV30 16 . CAWDTGTGLWQETQYF TGTGCCTGGGATACCGGGACAGGGCTTTGGCAAGAGACCCAGTACTTC
TRBJ2-7 . TRBV28 11 few CASCITREQYF TGTGCCAGCTGTATAACTCGTGAGCAGTACTTC
TRBJ2-3 . TRBV12-3/TRBV12-4 16 . CASSLVFGGGTDTQYF TGTGCCAGCAGTTTAGTCTTTGGCGGAGGGACAGATACGCAGTATTTT
TRBJ2-7 . TRBV27 14 few CASSLLGGADEQYF TGTGCCAGCAGTTTACTGGGCGGGGCAGACGAGCAGTACTTC
TRBJ1-1 TRBD1 TRBV6-5 17 . CASSPRTGALALTEAFF TGTGCCAGCAGTCCTAGAACAGGGGCCCTCGCTTTAACTGAAGCTTTCTTT
TRBJ2-7 . TRBV6-1 13 few CAIFRGTTYEQYF TGTGCCATCTTCCGGGGCACAACCTACGAGCAGTACTTC
TRBJ1-2 . TRBV3-1 13 few CASSQTDFNGYTF TGTGCCAGCAGCCAAACGGACTTCAATGGCTACACCTTC
TRBJ2-4 . TRBV7-9 15 . CASSLVQGLQNIQYF TGTGCCAGCAGCTTAGTGCAGGGGCTCCAAAACATTCAGTACTTC
TRBJ2-3 TRBD2 TRBV4-2 16 many CASSQILAGGTDTQYF TGCGCCAGCAGCCAAATCTTAGCGGGAGGCACAGATACGCAGTATTTT
TRBJ2-3 . TRBV6-6 13 . CASSWDPTDTQYF TGTGCCAGCAGTTGGGACCCGACAGATACGCAGTATTTT
TRBJ1-6 . TRBV20-1 11 . CSAIEDSPLHF TGCAGTGCTATCGAGGATTCACCCCTCCACTTT
TRBJ2-3 . TRBV24-1 15 few CATEVSPRYTDTQYF TGTGCCACGGAAGTCTCTCCTCGTTACACAGATACGCAGTATTTT
TRBJ2-7 . TRBV5-1 15 many CASSPLDRRGDEQYF TGCGCCAGCAGCCCGCTAGACAGGCGTGGGGACGAGCAGTACTTC
TRBJ1-2 . TRBV12-3/TRBV12-4 18 . CASSFLWQGEGIGYGYTF TGTGCCAGCAGTTTTCTTTGGCAGGGAGAGGGGATTGGCTATGGCTACACCTTC
TRBJ2-1 TRBD2 TRBV24-1 14 . CATSDGGGYNEQFF TGTGCCACCAGTGATGGCGGGGGATACAATGAGCAGTTCTTC
TRBJ1-4 . TRBV7-6 14 many CATRWDLLNEKLFF TGTGCCACACGGTGGGACCTGCTTAATGAAAAACTGTTTTTT
TRBJ2-7 TRBD1 TRBV7-8 15 few CASSYTGGIYDEQYF TGTGCCAGCAGCTATACAGGGGGCATTTACGACGAGCAGTACTTC
TRBJ1-1 . TRBV7-9 13 many CASSLVLGPEAFF TGTGCCAGCAGCTTAGTCCTGGGCCCTGAAGCTTTCTTT
TRBJ1-4 TRBD1 TRBV27 15 . CASSWQGARDSRLFF TGTGCCAGCAGTTGGCAGGGGGCGCGAGATTCTAGACTGTTTTTT